The 25 T cell receptor beta chains listed next were all sequenced from one sample in a study of cytomegalovirus exposure and HLA in healthy donors (dated by TCRdb to the late 2010s). Libraries were prepared through the immunoSEQ multiplex PCR assay. Drawn from immuneACCESS, this table holds only the in-frame rearrangements with V and J called that TCRdb kept. Clones are partly lost; checked studies trace under half to an unresolved V gene and leave the rest unexplained. For this sample the table gives roughly 330,000 clones, of which around 90% were detected only once. The leading ten clones occupy roughly 1.1% of the sample. The sequencing sample was made of PBMCs. The receptors were sampled from a woman in her 30s in good health and CMV-seropositive.

The chain uses TRBV7-8 and TRBJ2-1; 11 bases fit TRBD2. Germline values: CDR1 SGHVS, CDR2 FQNEAQ. The CDR3 loop spans 17 amino acids. V was clipped by 5 bases and J by 6 bases; unmatched bases: 12. The CDR3 spells CASSPRVAGGRVNEQFF. DNA of the CDR3: TGTGCCAGCAGCCCTAGGGTAGCGGGAGGGAGGGTCAATGAGCAGTTCTTC.

This clone was seen only once. This chain uses TRBV6-4 with TRBJ2-2, with a weak D call TRBD1 (6 bases). The CDR3 runs to 16 residues. Trimming left V 2 bases short and J 0 bases short, with 10 bases between. Germline CDR1 is MRHNA and CDR2 is SNTAGT. CDR3 amino acids: CASSDTQGANTGELFF. The CDR3 DNA follows: TGTGCCAGCAGTGACACACAGGGAGCGAACACCGGGGAGCTGTTTTTT.

This rearrangement joins TRBV15 to TRBJ2-7; 8 bases fit TRBD2. Germline CDR1 is LNHNV and CDR2 is YYDKDF (reference sequence). V shed 6 bases and J 5 bases; nucleotides not matched to a gene: 6. This CDR3 contains 13 residues. CDR3 sequence: CATRVAGKDEQYF. For the CDR3, the DNA is TGTGCCACCAGGGTAGCGGGGAAGGACGAGCAGTACTTC.

The chain is built from TRBV6-1 and TRBJ1-5; D not resolved. CDR1 is MNHNS and CDR2 is SASEGT in the germline V gene. The CDR3 runs to 14 residues. V was pared by 4 bases and J by 0 bases, with 7 bases between. The CDR3 DNA is TGTGCCAGCAGTGCAATTGATAGCAATCAGCCCCAGCATTTT. Protein: CASSAIDSNQPQHF.

The chain links TRBV5-4 to TRBJ2-7, with D perhaps TRBD1 or TRBD2 (5 bases each). The V gene's germline CDR1 is SGHNT and CDR2 YYREEE (reference sequence). This CDR3 is 15 amino acids long. Trimming took 4 bases from V and 7 from J, leaving 21 bases between them. The CDR3 region is CASSGPGTSSREQYF. CDR3 DNA: TGTGCCAGCAGCGGCCCCGGGACGAGTTCGAGGGAGCAGTACTTC. Full variable domain (outside the CDR3, taken from reference TRBV5-4 and TRBJ2-7): ETGVTQSPTHLIKTRGQQVTLRCSSQSGHNTVSWYQQALGQGPQFIFQYYREEENGRGNFPPRFSGLQFPNYSSELNVNALELDDSALYLCASSGPGTSSREQYFGPGTRLTVT.

V gene TRBV28 combines with J gene TRBJ1-5; TRBD1 matches at 7 bases. With V trimmed by 1 base and J by 3 bases, 9 bases remained unmatched. The CDR3 consists of 17 residues. Per germline, CDR1 MDHEN and CDR2 SYDVKM. Written as DNA, the CDR3 is TGTGCCAGCAGTTTATTCCCGAGACAGGGCATCAATCAGCCCCAGCATTTT. Translated: CASSLFPRQGINQPQHF. The full variable domain, with the rest looked up from reference TRBV28 and TRBJ1-5, is DVKVTQSSRYLVKRTGEKVFLECVQDMDHENMFWYRQDPGLGLRLIYFSYDVKMKEKGDIPEGYSVSREKKERFSLILESASTNQTSMYLCASSLFPRQGINQPQHFGDGTRLSIL.

The rearrangement links TRBV5-1 to TRBJ1-2, with D possibly matching TRBD1 (5 bases). V lost 4 bases and J 8 bases, leaving 18 bases between the germline ends. The CDR3 is 14 residues long. The V gene's germline CDR1 is SGHRS and CDR2 YFSETQ. The CDR3 DNA follows: TGCGCCAGCAGCCTCGCCCAGGGCCTCGGGGGCTACACCTTC. The encoded protein is CASSLAQGLGGYTF.

The chain uses TRBV7-8 and TRBJ2-7, with D possibly being TRBD1 or TRBD2 (5 bases each). Trimming took 1 base from V and 7 from J, leaving 14 bases between them. This CDR3 has 14 amino acids. Germline values: CDR1 SGHVS, CDR2 FQNEAQ. The CDR3 spells CASSLEGATGEQYF. CDR3 bases: TGTGCCAGCAGCTTAGAAGGGGCTACGGGAGAGCAGTACTTC.

This sequence joins TRBV28 and TRBJ2-6; D unresolved. The germline V gene has CDR1 MDHEN and CDR2 SYDVKM. V was pared by 2 bases and J by 2 bases, with 16 bases between. The CDR3 extends over 18 amino acids. This chain's CDR3 is CASSLVPLSSAGANVLTF. The CDR3, as DNA: TGTGCCAGCAGTTTAGTCCCGCTGTCCAGTGCTGGGGCCAACGTCCTGACTTTC.

V gene TRBV27 combines with J gene TRBJ2-7; no firm D call. The length of the CDR3 is 16 residues. Between the trimmed V and J ends, which lost 0 bases and 0 bases, there was a span of 12 bases. CDR1 MNHEY and CDR2 SMNVEV come from the germline V gene (reference sequence). The CDR3 reads CASSLSGIGVSYEQYF. CDR3 nucleotide sequence: TGTGCCAGCAGTTTATCTGGCATTGGGGTCTCCTACGAGCAGTACTTC.

The chain uses TRBV5-1 and TRBJ1-1; a weak D match, TRBD1 (5 bases). The CDR3 is 14 residues long. V gave up 4 bases and J gave up 0 bases, with 10 bases separating them. Looked up from germline, CDR1 is SGHRS and CDR2 is YFSETQ. CDR3 nucleotides: TGCGCCAGCAGCAATGGGACGGTGAACACTGAAGCTTTCTTT. Translated, it gives CASSNGTVNTEAFF.

The gene calls are TRBV7-2 and TRBJ2-7, with D hard to call. V was pared by 1 base and J by 1 base, with 17 bases between. In germline, CDR1 is SGHTA, CDR2 FQGNSA. This CDR3 has 17 residues. CDR3 DNA: TGTGCCAGCAGCTTAGGCGTACGGGCCAGAATTTCCTACGAGCAGTACTTC. It encodes CASSLGVRARISYEQYF.

The chain couples TRBV4-2 to TRBJ2-6; 7 positions agree with TRBD1. CDR1 is LGHNA, CDR2 YNFKEQ, per germline. The CDR3 sequence is 17 residues long. With 3 bases clipped from V and 0 bases from J, the junction kept 5 bases outside the gene matches. CDR3 bases: TGTGCCAGCAGCCAGGACAGGACCTACTCTGGGGCCAACGTCCTGACTTTC. Translated, it gives CASSQDRTYSGANVLTF.

The rearrangement uses TRBV9 and TRBJ2-5; D is possibly TRBD1 (6 bases). The V gene lost 3 bases and the J gene lost 1 base, with 10 bases spanning the gap. This CDR3 comprises 14 residues. The V gene's germline CDR1 is SGDLS and CDR2 YYNGEE. CDR3 nucleotides: TGTGCCAGCAGCGCGGACAGATTCCAAGAGACCCAGTACTTC. It is translated as CASSADRFQETQYF.

The rearrangement joins TRBV2 to TRBJ2-7, with D possibly TRBD1 on 6 matching bases. The CDR3 totals 15 residues. Germline V CDR1 and CDR2: SNHLY, FYNNEI. The germline V and J ends were trimmed by 2 bases and 9 bases, with 20 bases remaining between them. The CDR3 sequence is CASSEPRGHRIRQYF. CDR3 in DNA: TGTGCCAGCAGTGAACCGAGGGGACACCGAATTCGGCAGTACTTC.

V usage is TRBV29-1 and J usage is TRBJ2-5, with D maybe TRBD1 (6 bases). Germline loops: CDR1 SQVTM, CDR2 ANQGSEA. The ends were cut back, 2 bases at V and 3 bases at J, with 13 bases in the middle. The CDR3 runs to 14 residues. The CDR3 DNA is TGCAGCGTTGAAAGGCCAGCAGGGGAAGAGACCCAGTACTTC. It yields the protein CSVERPAGEETQYF.

The chain uses TRBV2 and TRBJ2-1, with D possibly TRBD1 on 5 matching bases. This CDR3 has 18 amino acids. V lost 2 bases and J lost 0, with 17 bases in between. Germline CDR1 and CDR2: SNHLY and FYNNEI. The CDR3 DNA is TGTGCCAGCAGTGAATCTCCTGGCAGGGTGAGCTCCTACAATGAGCAGTTCTTC. Protein product: CASSESPGRVSSYNEQFF.

This clone has only a few counts. Other DNA sequences from this sample encode an identical CDR3 as well. The chain is built from TRBV6-1 and TRBJ2-7; D remains unclear. Germline V lookup: CDR1 MNHNS, CDR2 SASEGT. The CDR3 has 11 amino acids. V lost 2 bases, J lost 1 base, and 0 bases lay in between. CDR3 in DNA: TGTGCCAGCAGTGAATCCTACGAGCAGTACTTC. As protein: CASSESYEQYF.

The chain joins TRBV9 to TRBJ2-1; D not certain. The CDR3 is 14 residues long. Trimming removed 0 bases from V and 0 bases from J, with 4 bases in between. CDR1 is SGDLS and CDR2 is YYNGEE in the germline V gene. The CDR3 sequence is CASSVEGSYNEQFF. The CDR3 DNA sequence: TGTGCCAGCAGCGTAGAGGGCTCCTACAATGAGCAGTTCTTC.

This CDR3 is CASSLGDRGRGQPQHF. The CDR3 region has the DNA TGTGCCAGCAGCTTGGGCGACAGGGGGAGAGGTCAGCCCCAGCATTTT. The chain couples TRBV7-9 to TRBJ1-5, with TRBD1 matching 9 bases. The CDR3 runs 16 residues. Germline CDR1 is SEHNR and CDR2 is FQNEAQ (reference sequence). V lost 3 bases and J lost 6; bases outside the gene matches: 9.

The chain joins TRBV13 to TRBJ1-1; D not certain. Trimming took off 2 bases at V and 7 bases at J, with 5 bases between the two ends. The CDR3 runs to 11 residues. CDR1 is PRHDT and CDR2 is FYEKMQ in the germline V gene (reference sequence). CDR3: CASSLQYEAFF. The CDR3, as DNA: TGTGCCAGCAGCTTACAGTATGAAGCTTTCTTT.

This clone was counted between two and nine times. The V gene is TRBV5-6, the J gene TRBJ1-5; D is possibly TRBD1 (6 bases). This CDR3 is 14 amino acids long. Germline V lookup: CDR1 SGHDT, CDR2 YYEEEE. V dropped 4 bases and J dropped 1 base, with 9 bases sitting between them. CDR3 coding DNA: TGTGCCAGCAGCCTAGGGGGGAGCAATCAGCCCCAGCATTTT. Translated: CASSLGGSNQPQHF.

V is TRBV5-1 and J is TRBJ1-1; 12 bases line up with TRBD1. Germline V lookup: CDR1 SGHRS, CDR2 YFSETQ. There are 16 residues in the CDR3. V lost 4 bases, J lost 0 bases, and 4 bases stayed unmatched. CDR3 region: CASSMGTGGLNTEAFF. CDR3 nucleotide sequence: TGCGCCAGCAGCATGGGGACAGGGGGCTTGAACACTGAAGCTTTCTTT.

The rearrangement links TRBV27 to TRBJ2-7; the match to TRBD1 covers 10 bases. The CDR3 is made up of 16 amino acids. J was trimmed by 6 bases and V by 3 bases; bases with no gene match: 11. The germline V gene has CDR1 MNHEY and CDR2 SMNVEV (reference sequence). This CDR3 reads CASSFTGTGVRREQYF. CDR3 sequence (DNA): TGTGCCAGCAGTTTTACTGGGACAGGGGTCCGTCGCGAGCAGTACTTC.

The J gene is TRBJ2-1, the V gene TRBV6-5; a possible D gene is TRBD2 (6 bases). V dropped 2 bases and J dropped 4 bases, with 12 bases sitting between them. The CDR3 extends over 15 amino acids. The germline CDR1 and CDR2 sequences are MNHEY and SVGAGI. This CDR3 is CASSYTGGGYNEQFF. The CDR3 DNA reads TGTGCCAGCAGTTACACAGGTGGGGGGTACAATGAGCAGTTCTTC.